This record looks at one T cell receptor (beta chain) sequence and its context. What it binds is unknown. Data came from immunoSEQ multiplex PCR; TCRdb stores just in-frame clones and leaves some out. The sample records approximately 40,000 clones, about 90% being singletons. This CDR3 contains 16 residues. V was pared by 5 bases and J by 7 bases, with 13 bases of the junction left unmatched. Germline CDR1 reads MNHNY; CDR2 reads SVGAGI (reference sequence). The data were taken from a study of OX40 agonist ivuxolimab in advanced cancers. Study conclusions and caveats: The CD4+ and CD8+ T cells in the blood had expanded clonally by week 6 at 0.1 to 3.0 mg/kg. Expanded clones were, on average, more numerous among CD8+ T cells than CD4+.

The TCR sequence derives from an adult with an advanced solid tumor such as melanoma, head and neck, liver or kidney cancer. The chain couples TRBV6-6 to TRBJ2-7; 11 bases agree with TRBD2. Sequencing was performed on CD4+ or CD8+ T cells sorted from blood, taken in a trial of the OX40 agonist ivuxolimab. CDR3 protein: CASSPTGTSGAGEQYV. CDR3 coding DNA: TGTGCCAGCAGTCCGACCGGGACTAGCGGAGCGGGGGAGCAGTACGTC.